This T cell receptor (beta chain) is from a study of T cells in women clearing cervical HPV infection. Study-wide background: Controls' single incident HPV16 infection cleared within 12 months without precancer.

J lost 0 bases, V lost 1 base, and 5 bases had no gene match. Germline values: CDR1 DFQATT, CDR2 SNEGSKA (reference sequence). The CDR3 covers 16 residues. The assay was immunoSEQ multiplex PCR, and TCRdb's table has in-frame clones only and misses some. The ten top clones account for 0.8% to 1%, within a sample of 40,000 to 60,000 clones. On this clone itself: The read comes to an end 3 residues before the CDR3 does, leaving the germline J gene to fill in the end.

Cervical HPV DNA detected by MY09/MY11 PCR, typed by dot-blot. The V call is TRBV20-1, the J call TRBJ2-3, with 9 nucleotides matching TRBD2. Sequenced: blood buffy coat. This TCR derives from a woman aged 18 to 69 with a cervical HPV16 infection that either progressed to CIN3+ or cleared (not recorded which). This CDR3 reads CSARGATSGSTDTQYF. The covered CDR3 bases are TGCAGTGCTAGAGGGGCGACTAGCGGAAGCACAGATACG.